The 11 T cell receptor beta chains below were found in one sample sequenced in a study of T cell repertoires in cytomegalovirus infection. No antigen has been identified for these receptors. TCRdb analysed the reads with MiXCR anew, one entry per CDR3 protein. The data contain approximately 470,000 distinct CDR3 sequences, roughly 43% of them singletons. Specimen: cultured PBMCs, collected from culture after CMV antigen stimulation. These receptors came from a human donor in good health (CMV status not recorded). Some clones in this sample may be carry-over from other donors' samples.

This clonotype was found a few times. The chain recombines TRBV7-2 with TRBJ1-5; D remains unclear. The CDR3 covers 14 residues. Per the germline V gene, CDR1 is SGHTA and CDR2 is FQGNSA. With 5 bases removed from V and 4 bases from J, the gap between germline ends came to 12 bases. CDR3 coding DNA: TGTGCCAGCAGCCTTTACGTGGCGAATCAGCCCCAGCATTTT. Translation gives CASSLYVANQPQHF.

The chain recombines TRBV10-3 with TRBJ1-3, with TRBD1 matching over 9 bases. This CDR3 has 16 residues. Germline lookup yields CDR1 ENHRY and CDR2 SYGVKD. Germline trimming cut 6 bases from V and 2 bases from J; bases unmatched to any gene: 8. DNA of the CDR3: TGTGCCATCAGGTACGGACAGGGGAATACTGGAAACACCATATATTTT. Translation gives CAIRYGQGNTGNTIYF.

The rearrangement links TRBV29-1 to TRBJ2-1, with 8 bases matching TRBD2. The CDR3 loop spans 13 amino acids. The germline V gene has CDR1 SQVTM and CDR2 ANQGSEA. J was trimmed by 9 bases and V by 5 bases; bases with no gene match: 9. The CDR3 DNA sequence: TGCAGCGTTATCGGGGGGGATAGGAGTGAGCAGTTCTTC. It yields the protein CSVIGGDRSEQFF.

This clonotype was counted only a few times. The chain carries TRBV10-3 and TRBJ2-1; 8 nucleotides align to TRBD1. Germline loops: CDR1 ENHRY, CDR2 SYGVKD. J was trimmed by 5 bases and V by 3 bases; bases with no gene match: 3. CDR3 length: 14 amino acids. The CDR3 DNA reads as TGTGCCATCAGTGACCCACAGGGGGACAATGAGCAGTTCTTC. Its translation is CAISDPQGDNEQFF.

This sequence joins TRBV6-9 and TRBJ2-7, with D hard to call. Germline V CDR1 and CDR2: MNHGY, SVAAGI. The V gene lost 4 bases and the J gene lost 0 bases, with 22 bases spanning the gap. The CDR3 spans 18 residues. The chain's CDR3 is CASSSRYMVTKSSYEQYF. CDR3 nucleotides: TGTGCCAGCAGTTCCAGATACATGGTAACGAAAAGCTCCTACGAGCAGTACTTC.

The V call is TRBV7-6, the J call TRBJ2-2; a possible D gene is TRBD2 (5 bases). CDR3 length: 16 residues. Trimming took off 2 bases at V and 0 bases at J, with 10 bases between the two ends. Germline loops: CDR1 SGHVS, CDR2 FNYEAQ. The CDR3 nucleotides are TGTGCCAGCAGCTTAAACTGGAGGACGAACACCGGGGAGCTGTTTTTT. Its protein is CASSLNWRTNTGELFF.

The gene calls are TRBV7-2 and TRBJ2-3; weak D call: TRBD1 (5 bases). The CDR3 has 17 residues. V was trimmed by 1 base and J by 0 bases, leaving 14 bases between them. The germline gives CDR1 SGHTA, CDR2 FQGNSA. CDR3 DNA: TGTGCCAGCAGCTTAGTAGGGGTCGCGATTAGCACAGATACGCAGTATTTT. Amino acid sequence: CASSLVGVAISTDTQYF. Full variable domain (remainder filled in from reference TRBV7-2 and TRBJ2-3): GAGVSQSPSNKVTEKGKDVELRCDPISGHTALYWYRQSLGQGLEFLIYFQGNSAPDKSGLPSDRFSAERTGGSVSTLTIQRTQQEDSAVYLCASSLVGVAISTDTQYFGPGTRLTVL.

The rearrangement links TRBV9 to TRBJ2-5; D might be TRBD1 or TRBD2, each matching 5 bases. The V and J ends lost 3 bases and 4 bases respectively, with 16 bases between them. Germline V gene data show CDR1 as SGDLS and CDR2 as YYNGEE. The CDR3 consists of 15 residues. CDR3 residues: CASSAYRDPGETQYF. The DNA for the CDR3 is TGTGCCAGCAGCGCCTACCGGGACCCCGGAGAGACCCAGTACTTC.

The V and J genes are TRBV6-6 and TRBJ2-1; the match to TRBD1 covers 10 bases. V shed 0 bases, J shed 7 bases, and the junction held 3 bases outside the gene matches. The germline V gene has CDR1 MNHNY and CDR2 SVGAGI (reference sequence). CDR3 length equals 15 residues. CDR3 DNA sequence: TGTGCCAGCAGTTACTCGGGACAGGGGTGGAATGAGCAGTTCTTC. Translating it yields CASSYSGQGWNEQFF.

This clonotype was recorded at least ten times. The rearrangement joins TRBV7-2 to TRBJ2-7, with a possible D match to TRBD1 (6 bases). Trimming removed 4 bases at V and 0 bases at J, with 13 bases between. This CDR3 is 15 amino acids long. The V gene's germline CDR1 is SGHTA and CDR2 FQGNSA. The CDR3: CASSSRTVSSYEQYF. DNA of the CDR3: TGTGCCAGCAGCTCCCGGACAGTCAGCTCCTACGAGCAGTACTTC.

This clonotype has just a few counts. This chain connects TRBV28 to TRBJ2-1; D not certain. Germline V gene sequence: CDR1 MDHEN, CDR2 SYDVKM. Trimming took 8 bases from V and 8 from J, leaving 25 bases between them. The CDR3 is 16 residues long. CDR3 protein: CASPPRSPPPGDEQFF. CDR3 coding DNA: TGTGCCAGCCCCCCCCGGTCCCCACCCCCAGGCGATGAGCAGTTCTTC.